These T cell receptor beta chains were read from a single sample in a study of T cell responses to AZD1222 COVID-19 vaccine. Some clones are missing from TCRdb's copy, which holds only in-frame ones; the method was immunoSEQ multiplex PCR. The sample lists around 170,000 clones, approximately 91% occurring once. The sample was peripheral blood, taken on day 0 of AZD1222 vaccination. Every receptor here comes from an adult in good health. The CDR3 runs from the conserved cysteine through the conserved F or W. The order of the fields is J gene, clone size, D gene, V gene, CDR3 DNA, CDR3 protein. D genes are given only for firm matches. Some rows mark clone size as missing; the rest say once, few, many or name a class of expanded clone.

j_call: TRBJ1-1; clone_size: .; d_call: TRBD1; v_call: TRBV6-1; cdr3_nt: TGTGCCAGCAGTGAAAGCCGGACAGGGGTGGACACTGAAGCTTTCTTT; cdr3_aa: CASSESRTGVDTEAFF
j_call: TRBJ2-2; clone_size: .; d_call: TRBD1; v_call: TRBV28; cdr3_nt: TGTGCCAGCAGTCTGGGGACAGACACCGGGGAGCTGTTTTTT; cdr3_aa: CASSLGTDTGELFF
j_call: TRBJ2-1; clone_size: .; d_call: .; v_call: TRBV18; cdr3_nt: TGTGCCAGCTCACCAAGCCCTGGCTCCTACAATGAGCAGTTCTTC; cdr3_aa: CASSPSPGSYNEQFF
j_call: TRBJ2-2; clone_size: .; d_call: TRBD1; v_call: TRBV29-1; cdr3_nt: TGCAGCGGAAAGGGACAGTCCGTCGGGGAGCTGTTTTTT; cdr3_aa: CSGKGQSVGELFF
j_call: TRBJ2-1; clone_size: .; d_call: TRBD2; v_call: TRBV6-5; cdr3_nt: TGTGCCAGCGGGACTAGCGGCAACAATGAGCAGTTCTTC; cdr3_aa: CASGTSGNNEQFF
j_call: TRBJ1-2; clone_size: .; d_call: .; v_call: TRBV7-3; cdr3_nt: TGTGCCAGCAGCTTACTCACGGCGACTAACTATGGCTACACCTTC; cdr3_aa: CASSLLTATNYGYTF
j_call: TRBJ1-4; clone_size: .; d_call: .; v_call: TRBV18; cdr3_nt: TGTGCCAGCTCATCTGACAGGCGGACCTCTAATGAAAAACTGTTTTTT; cdr3_aa: CASSSDRRTSNEKLFF
j_call: TRBJ1-1; clone_size: .; d_call: .; v_call: TRBV19; cdr3_nt: TGTGCCAGTAGTCTCAACCATGGGGGCGGGAACACTGAAGCTTTCTTT; cdr3_aa: CASSLNHGGGNTEAFF
j_call: TRBJ2-1; clone_size: .; d_call: TRBD2; v_call: TRBV7-3; cdr3_nt: TGTGCCAGCAGCCCGAAGACTAGCGGGGACAATGAGCAGTTCTTC; cdr3_aa: CASSPKTSGDNEQFF
j_call: TRBJ2-7; clone_size: .; d_call: .; v_call: TRBV7-9; cdr3_nt: TGTGCCAGCAGCTTAGTTTCTGGGGGTGGGAACGAGCAGTACTTC; cdr3_aa: CASSLVSGGGNEQYF
j_call: TRBJ1-6; clone_size: .; d_call: .; v_call: TRBV5-6; cdr3_nt: TGTGCCAGCAGCTTGGACAGGGCTCTAGGAAATTCACCCCTCCACTTT; cdr3_aa: CASSLDRALGNSPLHF
j_call: TRBJ2-3; clone_size: .; d_call: TRBD2; v_call: TRBV19; cdr3_nt: TGTGCCAGTACGGGACTAGCGGGGACCACAGATACGCAGTATTTT; cdr3_aa: CASTGLAGTTDTQYF
j_call: TRBJ2-7; clone_size: .; d_call: .; v_call: TRBV2; cdr3_nt: TGTGCCAGCACGGGGCTTGAAGGGACCTACGAGCAGTACTTC; cdr3_aa: CASTGLEGTYEQYF
j_call: TRBJ1-2; clone_size: .; d_call: TRBD1; v_call: TRBV19; cdr3_nt: TGTGCCAGTAGCCCAGGACAGGGAGCTAACTATGGCTACACCTTC; cdr3_aa: CASSPGQGANYGYTF
j_call: TRBJ2-6; clone_size: .; d_call: .; v_call: TRBV5-6; cdr3_nt: TGTGCCAGCAGCAAACTGACAGCCTCTGGGGCCAACGTCCTGACTTTC; cdr3_aa: CASSKLTASGANVLTF
j_call: TRBJ2-7; clone_size: .; d_call: .; v_call: TRBV5-1; cdr3_nt: TGCGCCAGCAGCTTGGGGGGGATCGGCGAGCAGTACTTC; cdr3_aa: CASSLGGIGEQYF
j_call: TRBJ1-3; clone_size: .; d_call: .; v_call: TRBV9; cdr3_nt: TGTGCCAGCAGCGTAGGGGGATCGTTTGGAAACACCATATATTTT; cdr3_aa: CASSVGGSFGNTIYF
j_call: TRBJ2-5; clone_size: .; d_call: .; v_call: TRBV3-1/TRBV3-2; cdr3_nt: TGTGCCAGCAGCCAAGGGACAGTTGCCGGCGAGACCCAGTACTTC; cdr3_aa: CASSQGTVAGETQYF
j_call: TRBJ2-1; clone_size: .; d_call: .; v_call: TRBV6-5; cdr3_nt: TGTGCCAGCAGTTACTCGGCAGGGGAAAAGGTAAATGAGCAGTTCTTC; cdr3_aa: CASSYSAGEKVNEQFF
j_call: TRBJ2-7; clone_size: .; d_call: .; v_call: TRBV15; cdr3_nt: TGTGCCACCAGCAGAGAAGGCAATACCTACGAGCAGTACTTC; cdr3_aa: CATSREGNTYEQYF
j_call: TRBJ2-3; clone_size: .; d_call: TRBD2; v_call: TRBV4-3; cdr3_nt: TGCGCCAGCAGCCAAGACACCCTAGCGGGGGACCCTAGTACGCAGTATTTT; cdr3_aa: CASSQDTLAGDPSTQYF
j_call: TRBJ2-7; clone_size: .; d_call: .; v_call: TRBV28; cdr3_nt: TGTGCCAGCAGTTTAATAGCGCCTACCTACGAGCAGTACTTC; cdr3_aa: CASSLIAPTYEQYF
j_call: TRBJ1-2; clone_size: .; d_call: .; v_call: TRBV28; cdr3_nt: TGTGCCAGCAGTCTACAAGGGTCCGGCTATGGCTACACCTTC; cdr3_aa: CASSLQGSGYGYTF
j_call: TRBJ2-7; clone_size: .; d_call: TRBD2; v_call: TRBV7-2; cdr3_nt: TGTGCCAGCAGCCCGACTAGCGGGATTGGATACGAGCAGTACTTC; cdr3_aa: CASSPTSGIGYEQYF
j_call: TRBJ1-1; clone_size: .; d_call: TRBD1; v_call: TRBV7-8; cdr3_nt: TGTGCCAGCAGCAGCCGAGGGACAGGGAACACTGAAGCTTTCTTT; cdr3_aa: CASSSRGTGNTEAFF
j_call: TRBJ2-3; clone_size: .; d_call: .; v_call: TRBV2; cdr3_nt: TGTGCCAGCCGAACTCCAAGGGGCGAAGATACGCAGTATTTT; cdr3_aa: CASRTPRGEDTQYF
j_call: TRBJ2-7; clone_size: .; d_call: TRBD2; v_call: TRBV15; cdr3_nt: TGTGCCACCAGCAGAGCCCTCGGGGGGACCTACGAGCAGTACTTC; cdr3_aa: CATSRALGGTYEQYF
j_call: TRBJ2-6; clone_size: .; d_call: .; v_call: TRBV5-1; cdr3_nt: TGCGCCAGCAATACCCAGGGGACTGGGGCCAACGTCCTGACTTTC; cdr3_aa: CASNTQGTGANVLTF
j_call: TRBJ2-7; clone_size: .; d_call: .; v_call: TRBV7-8; cdr3_nt: TGTGCCAGCAGCTTAGTTGGCGGAATTTCCTACGAGCAGTACTTC; cdr3_aa: CASSLVGGISYEQYF
j_call: TRBJ2-1; clone_size: once; d_call: .; v_call: TRBV29-1; cdr3_nt: TGCAGCGGAAAGGACCTTGGCCACAATGAGCAGTTCTTC; cdr3_aa: CSGKDLGHNEQFF
j_call: TRBJ2-7; clone_size: .; d_call: .; v_call: TRBV11-2; cdr3_nt: TGTGCCAGCAGCTTAGCGGTGGGACTGAGCTCCTACGAGCAGTACTTC; cdr3_aa: CASSLAVGLSSYEQYF
j_call: TRBJ2-5; clone_size: .; d_call: TRBD2; v_call: TRBV3-1/TRBV3-2; cdr3_nt: TGTGCCAGCAGCCAAGAAGGCGGACTAGCAGCGGGGACCCAGTACTTC; cdr3_aa: CASSQEGGLAAGTQYF